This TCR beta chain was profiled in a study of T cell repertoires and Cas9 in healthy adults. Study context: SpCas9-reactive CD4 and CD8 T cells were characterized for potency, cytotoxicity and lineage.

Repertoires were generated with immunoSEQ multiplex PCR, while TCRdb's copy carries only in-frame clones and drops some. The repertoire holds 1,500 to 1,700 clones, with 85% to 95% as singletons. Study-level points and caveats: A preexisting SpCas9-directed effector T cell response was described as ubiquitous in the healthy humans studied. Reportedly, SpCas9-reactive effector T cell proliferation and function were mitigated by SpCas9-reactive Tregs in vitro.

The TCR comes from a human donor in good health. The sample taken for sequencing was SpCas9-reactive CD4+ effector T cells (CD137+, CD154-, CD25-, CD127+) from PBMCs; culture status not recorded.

CDR3: CASSQVTGWKLFF. The CDR3 DNA sequence: TGCGCCAGCAGCCAAGTTACCGGGTGGAAACTGTTTTTT. The rearrangement links TRBV4-1 to TRBJ1-4; D is ambiguous. CDR3 length equals 13 residues. V gave up 1 base and J gave up 11 bases, with 11 bases separating them. Germline V lookup: CDR1 MGHRA, CDR2 YSYEKL.